Below, one T cell receptor (beta chain) is given with its context. As yet, its antigen is unknown. There were TCR beta CDR3 regions amplified from RNA transcripts. Researchers ran a first-round RT-PCR on the TCR CDR3 using the HTBI primer set. In TCRdb, the multiplex PCR reads were re-called with MiXCR into one record per CDR3 protein. The sample yields under 250,000 distinct CDR3 sequences, around 17% seen once. The data were taken from a study of T cells in Graves' hyperthyroidism and ophthalmopathy. Whole-study context: At the time of initial diagnosis and before any treatment, peripheral blood was collected. Overall study results and limits: The majority of expanded thyroid clonotypes above 0.001 also appeared in blood. By a 13 V-J model, ophthalmopathy was set apart from stable hyperthyroidism.

This CDR3 spans 16 amino acids. Germline V CDR1 and CDR2: SGHTA, FQGNSA. J gave up 4 bases and V 5 bases, and 11 bases lay outside the gene matches. This receptor was obtained from a woman aged 50 to 65 with Graves' hyperthyroidism. Sample: blood. The chain joins TRBV7-2 to TRBJ2-7; TRBD2 agrees at 10 bases. The CDR3: CASSQVRSGRGYEQYF. The CDR3 region has the DNA TGTGCCAGCAGCCAAGTTAGGAGCGGGAGGGGGTACGAGCAGTACTTC.